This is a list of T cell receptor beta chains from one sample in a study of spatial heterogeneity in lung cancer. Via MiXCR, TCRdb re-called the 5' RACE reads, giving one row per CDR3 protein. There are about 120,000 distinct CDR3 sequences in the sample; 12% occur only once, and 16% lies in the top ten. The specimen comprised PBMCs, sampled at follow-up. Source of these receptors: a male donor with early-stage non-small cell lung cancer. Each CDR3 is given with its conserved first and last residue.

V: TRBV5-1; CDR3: CASSLRTEGEKLFF
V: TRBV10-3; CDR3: CAISADRSNQPQHF
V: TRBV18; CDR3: CASSPLWTNTEAFF
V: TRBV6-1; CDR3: CATETGAWETQYF
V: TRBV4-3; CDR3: CASSQVWGLGLLYEQFF
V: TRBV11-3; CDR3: CASSSTGTGAYNEQFF
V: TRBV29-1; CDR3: CSVAEIAGAYNEQFF
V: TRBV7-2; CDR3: CVSSLRLADSGGQFF
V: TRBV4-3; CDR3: CASSQDDPRSSPLHF
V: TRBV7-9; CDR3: CASSLGTEAKNIQYF
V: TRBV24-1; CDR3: CATSDSGTGVYETQYF
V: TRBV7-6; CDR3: CASSSSGQGTGEQYF
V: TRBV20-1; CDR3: CSPLAGPETQYF
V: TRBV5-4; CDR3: CASSFLLAGTGELFF
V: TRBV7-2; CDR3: CASRLAGGLYGYTF
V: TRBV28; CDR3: CASSFRRSLSTIYF
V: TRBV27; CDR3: CASSFNDRNQPQHF
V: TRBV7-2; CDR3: CASSLAGSYGYTF
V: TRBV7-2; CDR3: CASSPQGFSSGNTIYF
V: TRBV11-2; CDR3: CASSFPGTSSYNEQFF
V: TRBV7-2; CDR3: CASSFGPLNEKLFF
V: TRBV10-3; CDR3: CAISSGPEELFF
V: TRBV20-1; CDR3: CSASTSVETQYF
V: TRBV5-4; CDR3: CASSLGQGPHSEAFF
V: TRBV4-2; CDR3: CASSQDRQGEGNTEAFF
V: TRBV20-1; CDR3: CSASLRGSPLHF
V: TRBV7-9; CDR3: CASSLEGPNTEAFF
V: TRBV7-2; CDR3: CASSSETQYF
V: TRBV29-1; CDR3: CSVERGRLDTQYF
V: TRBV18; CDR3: CASSPPYEFQPYEQYF
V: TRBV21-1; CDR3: CASSPGEGSTEAFF
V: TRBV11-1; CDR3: CASSSTDRDFDAFF
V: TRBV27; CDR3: CASSLVVRIGAYNEQFF
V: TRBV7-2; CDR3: CASTASGTGVYEQYF
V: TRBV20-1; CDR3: CSPTLTTGGSRQPQHF
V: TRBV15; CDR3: CATSRDPQGAAQPQHF
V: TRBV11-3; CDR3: CASSIQSVSSYEQYF
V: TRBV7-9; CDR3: CASSAVRGEQFF
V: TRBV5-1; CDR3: CASSGGGQETQYF
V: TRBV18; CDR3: CASGRDLYEQYF
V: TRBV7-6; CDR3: CASSLTGKVYEQYF
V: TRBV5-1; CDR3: CASSDSTGGTETQYF
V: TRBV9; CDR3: CASSVAPLYGTDTQYF
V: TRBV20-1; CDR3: CSARAQTTYNEQFF
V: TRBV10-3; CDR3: CAISQGANNSPLHF
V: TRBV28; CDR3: CASRRAGGGTQYF